This TCR beta chain is from a study of a mutant IDH1 vaccine in newly diagnosed glioma. Overall study context: Patients got their first vaccination 4-6 weeks after radiotherapy alone, or with temozolomide cycles. Findings of the study overall: Immune responses induced by the vaccine were seen in roughly 93% of patients, spanning multiple MHC alleles.

Time point denoted: week 23, last vaccination. In the vaccine, a single dose held 300 ug of the mutant IDH1 20-mer peptide, along with topical imiquimod. CDR3 size: 15 residues. V was clipped by 3 bases and J by 4 bases, with 13 bases between them. Germline V CDR1 and CDR2: LNHDA, SQIVND (reference sequence). TCRdb's table, derived via immunoSEQ multiplex PCR, lists solely in-frame clones and lacks some. The sample lists 65,000 or so clones; 80% to 90% were seen once. This clone was counted a single time. What it binds is not known. Material: PBMCs, obtained from a glioma patient whose treatment included an IDH1 peptide vaccine. The TCR originated in a man aged 25 to 40 with glioma. V usage is TRBV19 and J usage is TRBJ1-5; D is perhaps TRBD1 (5 bases). The CDR3 nucleotides are TGTGCCAGTAGTATCGAGGGGTATCGGAATCAGCCCCAGCATTTT. Its translation: CASSIEGYRNQPQHF.